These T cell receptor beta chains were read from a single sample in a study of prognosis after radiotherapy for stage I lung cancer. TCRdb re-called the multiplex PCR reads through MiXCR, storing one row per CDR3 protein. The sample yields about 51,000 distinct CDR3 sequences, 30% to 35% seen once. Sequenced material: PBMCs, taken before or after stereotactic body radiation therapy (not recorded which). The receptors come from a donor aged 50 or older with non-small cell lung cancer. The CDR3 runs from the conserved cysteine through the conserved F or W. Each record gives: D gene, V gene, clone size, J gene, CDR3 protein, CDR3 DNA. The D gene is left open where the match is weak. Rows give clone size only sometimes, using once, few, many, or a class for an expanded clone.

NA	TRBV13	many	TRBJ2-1	CASSLNYYEQFF	TGTGCCAGCAGCCTGAACTATTATGAGCAGTTCTTC
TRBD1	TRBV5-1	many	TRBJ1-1	CASSLEDRAPEAFF	TGCGCCAGCAGCTTGGAGGACAGGGCCCCTGAAGCTTTCTTT
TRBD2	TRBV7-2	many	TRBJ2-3	CASSRGGGGSTDTQYF	TGTGCCAGCAGCAGGGGCGGGGGGGGGAGCACAGATACGCAGTATTTT
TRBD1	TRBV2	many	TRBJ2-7	CASSGQGWLGEQYF	TGTGCCAGCAGTGGACAGGGGTGGTTAGGAGAGCAGTACTTC
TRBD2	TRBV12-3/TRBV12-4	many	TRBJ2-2	CASWTSGNTGELFF	TGTGCCAGCTGGACTAGCGGAAACACCGGGGAGCTGTTTTTT
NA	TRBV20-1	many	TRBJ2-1	CSAPSEPNSYNEQFF	TGCAGTGCCCCGAGCGAGCCGAACTCCTACAATGAGCAGTTCTTC
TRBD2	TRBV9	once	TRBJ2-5	CASSARSSGRAGRETQYF	TGTGCCAGCAGCGCCAGGTCTAGCGGGAGGGCCGGACGAGAGACCCAGTACTTC
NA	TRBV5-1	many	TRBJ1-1	CASRFGENTEAFF	TGCGCCAGCAGATTCGGTGAGAACACTGAAGCTTTCTTT
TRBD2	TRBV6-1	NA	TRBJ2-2	CASSERAGLAGNTGELFF	TGTGCCAGCAGTGAAAGGGCAGGGCTAGCGGGTAACACCGGGGAGCTGTTTTTT
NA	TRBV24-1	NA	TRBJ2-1	CATPLYRVPPREVFF	TGTGCCACCCCCCTATATAGGGTACCCCCGAGGGAGGTGTTCTTC
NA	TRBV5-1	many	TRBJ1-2	CASSLDGYSNYGYTF	TGCGCCAGCAGCTTGGATGGATACTCTAACTATGGCTACACCTTC
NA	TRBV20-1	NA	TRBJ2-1	CSANLVGAIWDEHFF	TGCAGTGCGAATCTAGTGGGAGCAATCTGGGATGAGCATTTCTTC
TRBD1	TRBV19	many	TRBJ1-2	CASSIGWTGNYGYTF	TGTGCCAGTAGTATAGGTTGGACAGGGAACTATGGCTACACCTTC
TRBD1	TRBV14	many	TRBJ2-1	CASSQDLETGEFF	TGTGCCAGCAGCCAAGATCTGGAGACAGGGGAGTTCTTC
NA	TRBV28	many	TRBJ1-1	CASSGPRQSTPDGIF	TGTGCCAGCAGTGGGCCCCGACAGTCCACCCCGGACGGGATTTTT
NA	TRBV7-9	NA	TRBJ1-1	CASSSYGGTEAFF	TGTGCCAGCAGCTCCTACGGGGGGACTGAAGCTTTCTTT
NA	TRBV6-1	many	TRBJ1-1	CASHRGAMNTEAFF	TGTGCCAGCCATCGTGGGGCTATGAACACTGAAGCTTTCTTT
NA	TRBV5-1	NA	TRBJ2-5	CASSLWGEAQYF	TGCGCCAGCAGCTTATGGGGTGAGGCCCAGTACTTC
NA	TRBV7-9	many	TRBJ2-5	CASSLRRQETQYF	TGTGCCAGCAGCTTAAGACGTCAAGAGACCCAGTACTTC
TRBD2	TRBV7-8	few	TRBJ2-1	CASSLASPGLRGCGRAQVF	TGTGCCAGCAGCTTAGCCTCCCCTGGGCTCAGGGGCTGCGGGAGGGCCCAGGTCTTC
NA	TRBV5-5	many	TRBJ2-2	CASSFRNTGELFF	TGTGCCAGCAGCTTCAGAAACACCGGGGAGCTGTTTTTT
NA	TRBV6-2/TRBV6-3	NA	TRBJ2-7	CASSVVSNTYEQYF	TGTGCCAGCAGTGTGGTCAGTAACACCTACGAGCAGTACTTC
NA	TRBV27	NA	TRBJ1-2	CARSVLSGLAYGYTF	TGTGCCAGGAGCGTATTATCCGGACTCGCGTATGGCTACACCTTC
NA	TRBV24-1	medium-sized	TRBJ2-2	CATSGGGTSIHGELFF	TGTGCCACCAGTGGTGGGGGGACTTCGATCCACGGGGAGCTGTTTTTT
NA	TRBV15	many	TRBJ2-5	CATSRGGEETQYF	TGTGCCACCAGCAGAGGGGGCGAGGAGACCCAGTACTTC
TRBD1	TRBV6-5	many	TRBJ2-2	CASSYPPGTANTGELFF	TGTGCCAGCAGTTACCCTCCCGGGACAGCCAACACCGGGGAGCTGTTTTTT
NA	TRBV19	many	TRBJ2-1	CASSIETGTPTRTNEQFF	TGTGCCAGTAGTATAGAAACCGGGACACCAACCCGTACGAATGAGCAGTTCTTC